This TCR beta chain was captured in a study of T-cell reconstitution after alpha-beta-depleted transplantation in children. The V gene's germline CDR1 is DFQATT and CDR2 SNEGSKA (reference sequence). Deletions cut 5 bases from V and 5 bases from J, with 16 bases between. The CDR3 is 13 amino acids. This clonotype has only a few counts. As yet, its antigen is unknown. Unique molecular identifiers were used to barcode this TCRbeta library. TCRdb itself ran the PCR reads through MiXCR, one entry per CDR3 protein. Of about 58,000 distinct CDR3 sequences listed, 40% to 55% are singletons. Overall study results and limits: By one year post-transplant, T-cell counts and diversity largely arose from T cells that were newly produced. Alpha-beta T cells about two months after transplant reportedly derived from several hundred expanded graft clones. Recipient T cells and thymic progenitors that survived gave rise to the high TCRbeta diversity observed at day 60 in some patients.

The starting material was PBMCs, mostly from graft donor cells, obtained 360 days after TCRalphabeta/CD19-depleted stem cell transplant. The sequence was obtained from a male patient aged 5 to 17 who had a stem cell transplant for acute lymphoblastic leukemia, so the T cells may come from the graft donor. V usage is TRBV20-1 and J usage is TRBJ2-7; possibly TRBD1 for D (5 bases). The CDR3: CSADDIRGNEQYF. CDR3 DNA: TGCAGTGCTGATGACATAAGGGGCAACGAGCAGTACTTC.